These T cell receptor beta chains were read from a single sample in a study of blood T cell repertoires in COVID-19. Sequencing used immunoSEQ multiplex PCR; TCRdb keeps in-frame clones, though not all of them. Counted here are fewer than 120,000 clones, nearly 80% occurring once; the ten biggest clones make up approximately 16%. The sequenced sample was peripheral blood. The receptors originated from a woman aged 80 or over with active or convalescent COVID-19. Each CDR3 is given with its conserved first and last residue. A D gene is named only where the DNA matches it firmly. Some rows mark clone size as missing; the rest say once, few, many or name a class of expanded clone.

TRBJ2-7 | . | TRBV20-1 | . | CSAILPPEQYF | TGCAGTGCTATACTACCCCCCGAGCAGTACTTC
TRBJ1-1 | . | TRBV5-1 | . | CASSPAGRGTEAFF | TGCGCCAGCAGCCCCGCGGGGAGGGGCACTGAAGCTTTCTTT
TRBJ2-1 | TRBD2 | TRBV9 | once | CASSVDIPGLAGGRDEQFF | TGTGCCAGCAGCGTAGATATCCCGGGACTAGCGGGAGGGCGTGATGAGCAGTTCTTC
TRBJ2-1 | TRBD2 | TRBV5-1 | . | CASSLLGASGNEQFF | TGCGCCAGCAGCTTACTTGGAGCTAGCGGCAATGAGCAGTTCTTC
TRBJ1-5 | . | TRBV25-1 | . | CASSEAGRNTQHF | TGTGCCAGCAGTGAAGCTGGGCGAAACACCCAGCATTTT
TRBJ2-1 | . | TRBV27 | . | CAPGPGLSYNEQFF | TGTGCCCCCGGCCCGGGACTCTCCTACAATGAGCAGTTCTTC
TRBJ1-2 | . | TRBV2 | . | CASSDSVYGYTF | TGTGCCAGCAGTGACAGCGTCTATGGCTACACCTTC
TRBJ1-2 | . | TRBV29-1 | . | CSVDIPGANYGYTF | TGCAGCGTTGATATCCCGGGAGCGAACTATGGCTACACCTTC
TRBJ1-2 | . | TRBV7-2 | . | CASSRATANYGYTF | TGTGCCAGCAGCCGCGCGACAGCTAACTATGGCTACACCTTC
TRBJ2-1 | . | TRBV6-1 | . | CASSEEGFQLTYNEQFF | TGTGCCAGCAGTGAAGAGGGGTTCCAGCTAACCTACAATGAGCAGTTCTTC
TRBJ1-1 | . | TRBV15 | . | CATSRTAGNTEAFF | TGTGCCACCAGCAGAACAGCGGGGAACACTGAAGCTTTCTTT
TRBJ2-7 | TRBD1 | TRBV4-2 | . | CASSQDRGQTLYEQYF | TGTGCCAGCAGCCAAGACCGGGGACAGACCCTTTACGAGCAGTACTTC
TRBJ1-3 | . | TRBV28 | . | CASGLTGYGNTIYF | TGTGCCAGCGGATTAACAGGGTATGGAAACACCATATATTTT
TRBJ1-2 | . | TRBV19 | few | CASSSLSYGYTF | TGTGCCAGTAGTTCACTTAGCTATGGCTACACCTTC
TRBJ1-1 | . | TRBV15 | few | CATSVPGVRMNTEAFF | TGTGCCACCAGCGTGCCAGGGGTAAGAATGAACACTGAAGCTTTCTTT
TRBJ2-1 | . | TRBV14 | . | CASSPYGGPPYNEQFF | TGTGCCAGCAGCCCGTACGGAGGGCCTCCTTACAATGAGCAGTTCTTC
TRBJ2-1 | TRBD2 | TRBV7-9 | . | CASSLGLLAGEGDEQFF | TGTGCCAGCAGCTTAGGTCTGCTAGCGGGAGAGGGGGATGAGCAGTTCTTC
TRBJ2-3 | TRBD2 | TRBV2 | few | CASQEVTSGSPDTQYF | TGTGCCAGCCAAGAGGTGACTAGCGGGAGCCCAGATACGCAGTATTTT
TRBJ2-5 | . | TRBV21-1 | few | CASSKEVMDRGLETQYF | TGTGCCAGCAGCAAAGAAGTCATGGACAGGGGTCTAGAGACCCAGTACTTC
TRBJ2-1 | TRBD2 | TRBV5-6 | . | CASSQLAGENNEQFF | TGTGCCAGCAGCCAACTAGCGGGAGAAAACAATGAGCAGTTCTTC
TRBJ1-1 | . | TRBV6-1 | . | CASSDFAPGKAFF | TGTGCCAGCAGTGATTTCGCACCGGGTAAAGCTTTCTTT
TRBJ1-1 | TRBD1 | TRBV6-1 | . | CASSDWNRGLTEAFF | TGTGCCAGCAGTGATTGGAACAGGGGACTCACTGAAGCTTTCTTT
TRBJ1-2 | . | TRBV2 | . | CASRPGSYGYTF | TGTGCCAGCAGGCCAGGGTCCTATGGCTACACCTTC
TRBJ2-3 | TRBD2 | TRBV27 | . | CASSHSLAGVSGTQYF | TGTGCCAGCAGTCACTCCTTAGCGGGAGTAAGTGGTACGCAGTATTTT
TRBJ1-1 | . | TRBV18 | . | CASSLNRGHTEAFF | TGTGCCAGCTCACTTAACCGAGGGCACACTGAAGCTTTCTTT
TRBJ2-7 | TRBD2 | TRBV3-1/TRBV3-2 | . | CASSPTREGEQYF | TGTGCCAGCAGCCCGACTAGGGAGGGCGAGCAGTACTTC
TRBJ2-7 | TRBD1 | TRBV18 | . | CASSPDRREQYF | TGTGCCAGCTCACCGGACAGGCGGGAGCAGTACTTC